This T cell receptor (beta chain) was recovered during a study of T cells after yellow fever vaccination. Study conclusions and caveats: Post-booster samples contained most primary-vaccination clones (approximately 95% CD4, around 89% CD8).

TCRdb re-analysed the 5' RACE reads in MiXCR, keeping a single row per CDR3 protein. The sample contains some 560,000 distinct CDR3 sequences, around 16% of which appear only once. On this clonotype: No antigen is known for it.

This clonotype was obtained from a man between 18 and 35 years old who received the YFV17D yellow fever vaccine. The sample consisted of PBMCs, taken about 5 days after the first yellow fever vaccination.

The CDR3 sequence is CASRHRGDSPLHF. CDR3 nucleotides: TGTGCCAGTAGGCACCGCGGGGATTCACCCCTCCACTTT. This sequence joins TRBV19 and TRBJ1-6; D unclear. Per the germline V gene, CDR1 is LNHDA and CDR2 is SQIVND (reference sequence). V was trimmed by 6 bases and J by 8 bases, leaving 11 bases between them. This CDR3 region has 13 residues.